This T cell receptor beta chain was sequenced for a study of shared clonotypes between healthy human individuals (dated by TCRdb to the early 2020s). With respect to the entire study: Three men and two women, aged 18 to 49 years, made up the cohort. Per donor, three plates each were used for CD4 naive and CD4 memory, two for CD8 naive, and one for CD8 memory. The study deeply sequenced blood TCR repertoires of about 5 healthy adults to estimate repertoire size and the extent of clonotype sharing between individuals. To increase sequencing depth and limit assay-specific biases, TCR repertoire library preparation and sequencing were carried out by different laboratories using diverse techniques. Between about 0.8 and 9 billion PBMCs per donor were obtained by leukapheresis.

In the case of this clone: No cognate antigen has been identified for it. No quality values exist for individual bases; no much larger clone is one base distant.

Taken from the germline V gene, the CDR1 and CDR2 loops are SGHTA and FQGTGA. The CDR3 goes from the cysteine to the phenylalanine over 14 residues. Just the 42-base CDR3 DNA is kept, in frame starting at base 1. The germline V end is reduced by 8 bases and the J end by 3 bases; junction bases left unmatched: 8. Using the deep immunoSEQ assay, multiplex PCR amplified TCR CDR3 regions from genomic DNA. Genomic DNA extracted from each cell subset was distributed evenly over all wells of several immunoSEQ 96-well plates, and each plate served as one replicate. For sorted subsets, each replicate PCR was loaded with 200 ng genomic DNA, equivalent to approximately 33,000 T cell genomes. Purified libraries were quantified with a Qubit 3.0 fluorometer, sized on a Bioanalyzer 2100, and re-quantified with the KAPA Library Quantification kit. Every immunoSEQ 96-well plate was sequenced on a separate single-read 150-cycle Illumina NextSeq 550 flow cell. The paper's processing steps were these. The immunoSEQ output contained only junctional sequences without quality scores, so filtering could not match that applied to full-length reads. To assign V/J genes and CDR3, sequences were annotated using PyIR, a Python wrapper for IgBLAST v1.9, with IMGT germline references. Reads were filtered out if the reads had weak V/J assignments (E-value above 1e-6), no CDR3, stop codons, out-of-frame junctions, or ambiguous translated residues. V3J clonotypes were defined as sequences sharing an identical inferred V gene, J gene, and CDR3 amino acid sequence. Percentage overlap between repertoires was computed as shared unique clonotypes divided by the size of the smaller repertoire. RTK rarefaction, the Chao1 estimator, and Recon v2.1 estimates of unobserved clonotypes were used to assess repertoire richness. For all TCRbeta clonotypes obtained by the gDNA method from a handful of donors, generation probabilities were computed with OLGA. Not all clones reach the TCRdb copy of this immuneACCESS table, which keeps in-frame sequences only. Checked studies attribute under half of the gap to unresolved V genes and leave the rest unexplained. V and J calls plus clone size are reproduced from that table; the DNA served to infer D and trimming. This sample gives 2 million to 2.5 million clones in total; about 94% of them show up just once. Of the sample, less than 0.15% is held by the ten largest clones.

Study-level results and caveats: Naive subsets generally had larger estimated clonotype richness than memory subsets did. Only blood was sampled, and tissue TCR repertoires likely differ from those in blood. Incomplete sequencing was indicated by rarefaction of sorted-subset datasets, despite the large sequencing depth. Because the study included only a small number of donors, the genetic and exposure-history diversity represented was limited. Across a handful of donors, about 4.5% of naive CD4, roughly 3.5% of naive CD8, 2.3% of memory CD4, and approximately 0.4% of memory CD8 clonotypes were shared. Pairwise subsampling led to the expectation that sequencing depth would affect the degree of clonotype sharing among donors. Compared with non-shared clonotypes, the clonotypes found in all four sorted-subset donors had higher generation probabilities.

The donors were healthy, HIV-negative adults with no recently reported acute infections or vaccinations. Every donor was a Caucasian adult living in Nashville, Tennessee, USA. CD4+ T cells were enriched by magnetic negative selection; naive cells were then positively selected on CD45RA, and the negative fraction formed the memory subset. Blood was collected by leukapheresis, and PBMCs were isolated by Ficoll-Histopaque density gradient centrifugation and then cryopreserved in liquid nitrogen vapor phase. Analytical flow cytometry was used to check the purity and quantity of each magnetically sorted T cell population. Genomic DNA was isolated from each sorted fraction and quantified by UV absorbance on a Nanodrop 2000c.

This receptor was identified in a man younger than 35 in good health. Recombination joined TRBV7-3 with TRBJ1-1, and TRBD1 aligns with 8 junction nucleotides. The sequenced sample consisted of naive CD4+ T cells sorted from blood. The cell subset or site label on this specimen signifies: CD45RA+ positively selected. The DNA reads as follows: TGTGCCAGCCAGCCGACAGGGGTCGACACTGAAGCTTTCTTT. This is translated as CASQPTGVDTEAFF.